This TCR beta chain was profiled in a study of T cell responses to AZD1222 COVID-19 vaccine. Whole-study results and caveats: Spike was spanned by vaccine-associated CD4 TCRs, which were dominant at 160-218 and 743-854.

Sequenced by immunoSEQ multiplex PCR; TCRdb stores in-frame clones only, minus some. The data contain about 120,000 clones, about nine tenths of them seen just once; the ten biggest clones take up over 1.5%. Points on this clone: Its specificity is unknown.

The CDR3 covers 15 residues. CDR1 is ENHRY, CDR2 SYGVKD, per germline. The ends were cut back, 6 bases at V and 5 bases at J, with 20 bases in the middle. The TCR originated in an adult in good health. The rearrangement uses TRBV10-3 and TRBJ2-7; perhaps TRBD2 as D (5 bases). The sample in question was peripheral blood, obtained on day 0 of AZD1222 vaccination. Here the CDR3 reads CAISVGLLKGNEQYF. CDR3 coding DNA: TGTGCCATCAGCGTCGGACTCCTCAAAGGGAACGAGCAGTACTTC.